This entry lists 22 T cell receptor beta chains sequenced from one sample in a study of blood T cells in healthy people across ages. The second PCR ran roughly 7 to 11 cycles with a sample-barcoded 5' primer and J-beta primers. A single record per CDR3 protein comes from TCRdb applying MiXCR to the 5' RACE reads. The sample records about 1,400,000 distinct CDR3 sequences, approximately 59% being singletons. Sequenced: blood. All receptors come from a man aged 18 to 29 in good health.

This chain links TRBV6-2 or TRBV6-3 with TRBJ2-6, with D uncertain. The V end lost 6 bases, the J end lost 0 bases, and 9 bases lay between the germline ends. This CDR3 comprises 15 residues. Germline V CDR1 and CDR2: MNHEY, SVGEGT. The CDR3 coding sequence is TGTGCCAGCAGCCCGGCGCGCTCTGGGGCCAACGTCCTGACTTTC. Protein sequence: CASSPARSGANVLTF.

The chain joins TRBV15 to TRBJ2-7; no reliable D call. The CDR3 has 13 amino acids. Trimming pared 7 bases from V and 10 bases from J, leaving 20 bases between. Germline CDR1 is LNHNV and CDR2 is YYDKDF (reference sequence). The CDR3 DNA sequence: TGTGCCACCACACAGTTGTACCAAGAGCCCCAGTACTTC. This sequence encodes CATTQLYQEPQYF.

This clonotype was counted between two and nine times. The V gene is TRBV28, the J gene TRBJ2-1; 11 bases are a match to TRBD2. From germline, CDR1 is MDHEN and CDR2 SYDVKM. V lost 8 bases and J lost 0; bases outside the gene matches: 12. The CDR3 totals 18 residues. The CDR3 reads CASGTGLAELRSYNEQFF. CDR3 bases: TGTGCCAGCGGGACGGGACTAGCGGAACTTCGCTCCTACAATGAGCAGTTCTTC.

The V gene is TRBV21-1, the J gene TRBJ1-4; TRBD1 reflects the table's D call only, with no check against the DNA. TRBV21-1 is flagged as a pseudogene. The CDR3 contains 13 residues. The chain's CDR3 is CASTGQDNEKLFF. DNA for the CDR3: TGTGCCAGCACAGGACAGGACAATGAAAAACTGTTTTTT.

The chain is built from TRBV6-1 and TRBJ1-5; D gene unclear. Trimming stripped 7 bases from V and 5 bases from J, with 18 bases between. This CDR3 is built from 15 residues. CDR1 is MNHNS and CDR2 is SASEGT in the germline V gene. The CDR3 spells CASIVETRRDQPQHF. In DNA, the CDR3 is TGTGCCAGCATAGTAGAGACGAGGCGGGATCAGCCCCAGCATTTT.

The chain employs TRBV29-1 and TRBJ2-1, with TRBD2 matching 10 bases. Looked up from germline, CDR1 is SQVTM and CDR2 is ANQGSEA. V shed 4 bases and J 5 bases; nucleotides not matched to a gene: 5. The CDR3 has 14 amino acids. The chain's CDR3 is CSVVTSGADNEQFF. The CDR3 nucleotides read TGCAGCGTTGTTACTAGCGGGGCTGACAATGAGCAGTTCTTC.

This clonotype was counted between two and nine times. Written as DNA, the CDR3 is TGTGCCATCAGCCCCGGGACAGGGAGCACAGATACGCAGTATTTT. It codes for CAISPGTGSTDTQYF. J is TRBJ2-3 and V is TRBV10-3; TRBD1 agrees at 9 bases. Germline CDR1 reads ENHRY; CDR2 reads SYGVKD. Trimming at V came to 6 bases and at J to 0 bases, leaving 4 bases not matched to a gene. The CDR3 is 15 amino acids.

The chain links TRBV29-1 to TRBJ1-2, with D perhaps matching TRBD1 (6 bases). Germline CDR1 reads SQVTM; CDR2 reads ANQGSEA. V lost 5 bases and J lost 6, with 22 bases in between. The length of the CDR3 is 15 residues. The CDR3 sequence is CSVHPTPGQRNGYTF. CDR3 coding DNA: TGCAGCGTTCATCCAACGCCGGGACAAAGGAATGGCTACACCTTC.

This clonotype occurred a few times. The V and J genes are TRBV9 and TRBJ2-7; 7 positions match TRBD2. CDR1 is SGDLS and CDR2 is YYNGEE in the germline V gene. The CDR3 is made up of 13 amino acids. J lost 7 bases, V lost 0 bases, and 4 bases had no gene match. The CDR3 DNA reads TGTGCCAGCAGCGTAGTAACAGCGGGAGAGCAGTACTTC. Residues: CASSVVTAGEQYF.

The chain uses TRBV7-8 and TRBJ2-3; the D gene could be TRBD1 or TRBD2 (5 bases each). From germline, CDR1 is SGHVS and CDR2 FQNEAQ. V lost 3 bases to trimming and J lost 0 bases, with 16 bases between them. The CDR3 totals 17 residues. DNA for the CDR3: TGTGCCAGCAGCTTTACCCCCGACGGGGCCAGCACAGATACGCAGTATTTT. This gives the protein CASSFTPDGASTDTQYF.

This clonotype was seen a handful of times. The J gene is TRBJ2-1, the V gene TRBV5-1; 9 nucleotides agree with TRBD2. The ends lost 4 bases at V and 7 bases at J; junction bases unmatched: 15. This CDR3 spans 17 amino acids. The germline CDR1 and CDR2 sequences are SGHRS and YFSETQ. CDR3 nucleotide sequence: TGCGCCAGCAGCCCTGGGGTTAGCGGGAGCCTAAGGAATGAGCAGTTCTTC. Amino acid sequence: CASSPGVSGSLRNEQFF.

In DNA, the CDR3 is TGTGCCACCGGCAGGGGCTTCACTGAAGCTTTCTTT. Its protein product is CATGRGFTEAFF. The chain combines TRBV19 with TRBJ1-1, with D possibly matching TRBD1 (6 bases). Germline V gives CDR1 LNHDA, CDR2 SQIVND (reference sequence). The CDR3 sequence is 12 residues long. The V end lost 10 bases, the J end lost 4 bases, and 13 bases lay between the germline ends.

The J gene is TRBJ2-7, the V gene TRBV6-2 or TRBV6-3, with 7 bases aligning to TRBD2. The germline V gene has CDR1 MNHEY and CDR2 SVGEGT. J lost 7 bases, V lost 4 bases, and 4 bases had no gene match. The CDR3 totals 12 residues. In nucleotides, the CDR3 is TGTGCCAGCAGTTCCACGCGGGAGGAGCAGTACTTC. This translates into CASSSTREEQYF.

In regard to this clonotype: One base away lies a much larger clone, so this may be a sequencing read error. CDR3 region: CASSQDLLAEPDTQYF. For the CDR3, the DNA is TGCGCCAGCAGCCAAGATCTACTAGCGGAACCAGATACGCAGTATTTT. This chain joins TRBV4-3 and TRBJ2-3; 8 bases align to TRBD2. Looked up from germline, CDR1 is LGHNA and CDR2 is YSLEER. CDR3 length: 16 residues. V shed 0 bases, J shed 4 bases, and the junction held 6 bases outside the gene matches.

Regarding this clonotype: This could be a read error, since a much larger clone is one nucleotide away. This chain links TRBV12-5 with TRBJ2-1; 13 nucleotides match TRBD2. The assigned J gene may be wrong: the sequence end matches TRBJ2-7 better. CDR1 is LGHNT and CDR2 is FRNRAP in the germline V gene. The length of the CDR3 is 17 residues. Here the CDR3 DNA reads TGTGCTAGTGGTCCCGGGACTAGCGGGATACAACACAATGAGCAGTACTTC. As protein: CASGPGTSGIQHNEQYF.

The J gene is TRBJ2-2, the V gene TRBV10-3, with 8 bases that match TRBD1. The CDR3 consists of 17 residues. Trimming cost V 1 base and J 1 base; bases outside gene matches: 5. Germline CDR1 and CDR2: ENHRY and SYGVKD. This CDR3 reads CAISEFGTGMNTGELFF. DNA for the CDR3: TGTGCCATCAGTGAGTTTGGGACAGGAATGAACACCGGGGAGCTGTTTTTT.

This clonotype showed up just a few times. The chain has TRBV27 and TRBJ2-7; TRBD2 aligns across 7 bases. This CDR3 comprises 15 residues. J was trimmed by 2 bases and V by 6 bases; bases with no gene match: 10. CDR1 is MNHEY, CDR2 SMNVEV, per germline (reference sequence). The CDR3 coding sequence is TGTGCCAGCAGCCTTATCTCGGGGACTACCTACGAGCAGTACTTC. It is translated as CASSLISGTTYEQYF.

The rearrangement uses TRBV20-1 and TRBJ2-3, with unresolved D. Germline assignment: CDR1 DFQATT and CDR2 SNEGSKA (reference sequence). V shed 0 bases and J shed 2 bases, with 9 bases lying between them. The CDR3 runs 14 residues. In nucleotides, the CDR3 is TGCAGTGCTAGAGACGACGCTCTCACAGATACGCAGTATTTT. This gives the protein CSARDDALTDTQYF.

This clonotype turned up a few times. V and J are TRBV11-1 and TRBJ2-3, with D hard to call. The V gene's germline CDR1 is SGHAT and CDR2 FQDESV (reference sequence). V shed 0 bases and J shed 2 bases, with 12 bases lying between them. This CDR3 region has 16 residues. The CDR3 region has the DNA TGTGCCAGCAGCTTAGCGGCGGTCCCCTCCACAGATACGCAGTATTTT. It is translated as CASSLAAVPSTDTQYF.

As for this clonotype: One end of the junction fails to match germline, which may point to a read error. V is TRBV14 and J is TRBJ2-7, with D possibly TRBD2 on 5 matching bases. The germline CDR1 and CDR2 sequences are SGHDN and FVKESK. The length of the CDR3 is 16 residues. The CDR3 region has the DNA TGTGCCAGCAGCCAAGCCGGTTTGTGGAGGACCTACGAACAGTACTTC. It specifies CASSQAGLWRTYEQYF.

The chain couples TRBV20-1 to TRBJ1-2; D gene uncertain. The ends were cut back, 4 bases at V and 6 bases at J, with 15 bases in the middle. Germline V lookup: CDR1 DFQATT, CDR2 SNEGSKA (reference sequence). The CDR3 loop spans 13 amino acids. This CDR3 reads CSATRQLADGYTF. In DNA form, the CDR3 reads TGCAGTGCTACACGGCAGCTTGCAGATGGCTACACCTTC.

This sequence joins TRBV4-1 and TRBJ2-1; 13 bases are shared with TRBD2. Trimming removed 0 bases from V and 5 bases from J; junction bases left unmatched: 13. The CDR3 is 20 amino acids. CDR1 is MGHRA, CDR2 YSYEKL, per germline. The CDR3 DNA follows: TGCGCCAGCAGCCAAGAGAGCGGACTAGCGGGAGCCATCCGAGACAATGAGCAGTTCTTC. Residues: CASSQESGLAGAIRDNEQFF.